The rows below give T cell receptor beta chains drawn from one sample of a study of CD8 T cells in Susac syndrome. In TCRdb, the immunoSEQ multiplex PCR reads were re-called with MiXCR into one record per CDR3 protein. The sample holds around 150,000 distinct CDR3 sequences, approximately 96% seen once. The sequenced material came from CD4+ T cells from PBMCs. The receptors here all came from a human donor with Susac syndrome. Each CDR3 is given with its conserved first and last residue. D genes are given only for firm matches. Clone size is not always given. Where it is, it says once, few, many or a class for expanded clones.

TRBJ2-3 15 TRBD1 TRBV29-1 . TGCAGCGTTGAAGGGACAGGGGGGAGCACAGATACGCAGTATTTT CSVEGTGGSTDTQYF
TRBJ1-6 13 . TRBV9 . TGTGCCAGCAGCGTAGGAGAAAATTCACCCCTCCACTTT CASSVGENSPLHF
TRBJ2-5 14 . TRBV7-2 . TGTGCCAGCAGCTTAGCCCTGGGAGGAGAGACCCAGTACTTC CASSLALGGETQYF
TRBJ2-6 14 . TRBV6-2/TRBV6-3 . TGTGCCAGCAGTCCCCTGGGTAAGGCCAACGTCCTGACTTTC CASSPLGKANVLTF
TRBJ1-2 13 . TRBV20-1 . TGCAGTGCTGTGGACACTCGGGGCTATGGCTACACCTTC CSAVDTRGYGYTF
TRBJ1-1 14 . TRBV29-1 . TGCAGCGTTGAATATAGACACCTGAACACTGAAGCTTTCTTT CSVEYRHLNTEAFF
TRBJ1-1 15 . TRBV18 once TGTGCCAGCTCACCCGCTGGGGGGATGAACACTGAAGCTTTCTTT CASSPAGGMNTEAFF
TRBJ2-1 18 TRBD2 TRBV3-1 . TGTGCCAGCAGTCCTATGACTAGCGGGGCGAGCTCCTACAATGAGCAGTTCTTC CASSPMTSGASSYNEQFF
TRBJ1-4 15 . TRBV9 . TGTGCCAGCAGCGTAGAAACAGGGAGGGCAGAAAAACTGTTTTTT CASSVETGRAEKLFF
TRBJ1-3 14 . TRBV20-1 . TGCAGTGCTAGGATCGGTGGCTCTGGAAACACCATATATTTT CSARIGGSGNTIYF
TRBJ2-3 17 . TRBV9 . TGTGCCAGCAGCGTAGCTTCGGGCGGAGCCTACACAGATACGCAGTATTTT CASSVASGGAYTDTQYF
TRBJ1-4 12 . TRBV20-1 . TGCAGTGCTAGTGGGGCTAAAGAAAAACTGTTTTTT CSASGAKEKLFF
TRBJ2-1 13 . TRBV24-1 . TGTGCCACCAGTGCTTACCGGGACTCCTATCAGTTCTTC CATSAYRDSYQFF
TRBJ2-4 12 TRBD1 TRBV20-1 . TGCAGCGTTAGACAGGGGAAAAACATTCAGTACTTC CSVRQGKNIQYF
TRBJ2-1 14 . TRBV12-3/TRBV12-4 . TGTGCCAGCAGTTTTCGGGGGTTTGGCAATGAGCAGTTCTTC CASSFRGFGNEQFF
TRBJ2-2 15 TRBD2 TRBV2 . TGTGCCAGCAGAGGGACTAGCGTGGTCACCGGGGAGCTGTTTTTT CASRGTSVVTGELFF
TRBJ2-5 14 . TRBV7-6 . TGTGCCAGCAGCTTAGGCGGGGATTGGGAGACCCAGTACTTC CASSLGGDWETQYF
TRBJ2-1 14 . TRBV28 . TGTGCCAGCAGTTCCCTCCCGGGGATGAATGAGCAGTTCTTC CASSSLPGMNEQFF
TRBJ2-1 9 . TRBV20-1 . TGCAGTGCCCCTGGCGAGCAGTTCTTC CSAPGEQFF
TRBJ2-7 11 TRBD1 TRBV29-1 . TGCAGCGGCTGGACAGGGGCCGAGCAGTACTTC CSGWTGAEQYF
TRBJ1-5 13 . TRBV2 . TGTGCCAGCAGACAGGGACACAATCAGCCCCAGCATTTT CASRQGHNQPQHF
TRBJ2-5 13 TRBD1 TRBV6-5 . TGTGCCAGCAGACGACAGGGGTCGGAGACCCAGTACTTC CASRRQGSETQYF
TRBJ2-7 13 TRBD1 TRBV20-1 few TGCAGTGCTGGGACAGGGGGGTCCTACGAGCAGTACTTC CSAGTGGSYEQYF
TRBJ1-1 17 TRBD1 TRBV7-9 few TGTGCCAGCAGCCCCCGGGGACAGGGAGTTGGGAACACTGAAGCTTTCTTT CASSPRGQGVGNTEAFF
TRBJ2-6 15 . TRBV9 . TGTGCCAGCAGCGTAGAGGGGACCGGGGCCAACGTCCTGACTTTC CASSVEGTGANVLTF
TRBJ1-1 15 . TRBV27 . TGTGCCAGCCTCGGTCGGGTCGGACAGTTAATTGAAGCTTTCTTT CASLGRVGQLIEAFF
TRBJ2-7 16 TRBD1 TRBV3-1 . TGTGCCAGCAGCCAATTTTCCGGGACAGGGGGACACGAGCAGTACTTC CASSQFSGTGGHEQYF
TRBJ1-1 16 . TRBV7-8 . TGTGCCAGCAGCCATAACCCGACAGACACGAACACTGAAGCTTTCTTT CASSHNPTDTNTEAFF
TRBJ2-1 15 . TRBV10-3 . TGTGCCATCAGTGAAGGTTGGCAGGAAGTGGCTGAGCAGTTCTTC CAISEGWQEVAEQFF
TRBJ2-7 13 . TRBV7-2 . TGTGCCAGCAGCCCCGGGGGACACTACGAGCAGTACTTC CASSPGGHYEQYF
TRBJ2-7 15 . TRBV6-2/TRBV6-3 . TGTGCCAGCAGTTCGCCGGGACTGGGAGTCTACGAGCAGTACTTC CASSSPGLGVYEQYF
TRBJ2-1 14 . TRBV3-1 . TGTGCCAGCAGCCAAGGACTAGGTTGGGATGAGCAGTTCTTC CASSQGLGWDEQFF
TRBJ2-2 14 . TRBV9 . TGTGCCAGCAGCGTGGACGGTAGGACCGGGGAGCTGTTTTTT CASSVDGRTGELFF
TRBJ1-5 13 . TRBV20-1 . TGCAGTGCTAGCCAGACGGTTGATCAGCCCCAGCATTTT CSASQTVDQPQHF
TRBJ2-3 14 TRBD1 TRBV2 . TGTGCCAGCAGCCGGGACAGAAACACAGATACGCAGTATTTT CASSRDRNTDTQYF
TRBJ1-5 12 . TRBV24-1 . TGTGCCACCAGTGATCGGGATCAGCCCCAGCATTTT CATSDRDQPQHF
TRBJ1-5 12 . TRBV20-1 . TGCAGTGCTACCAGTAGCAATCAGCCCCAGCATTTT CSATSSNQPQHF
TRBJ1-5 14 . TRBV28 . TGTGCCAGCAGTCCGACAGGATCCCCGCAGCCCCAGCATTTT CASSPTGSPQPQHF
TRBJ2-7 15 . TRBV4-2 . TGTGCCAGCAGCCAAGGGGCCGGGAGCTCCTACGAGCAGTACTTC CASSQGAGSSYEQYF
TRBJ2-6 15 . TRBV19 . TGTGCCAGTCATCAACAGGGCTCTGGGGCCAACGTCCTGACTTTC CASHQQGSGANVLTF
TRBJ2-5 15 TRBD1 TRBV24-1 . TGTGCCACCAGTGATCCACAGGGGCCCCAAGAGACCCAGTACTTC CATSDPQGPQETQYF
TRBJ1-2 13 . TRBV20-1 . TGCAGTGCTCGGGACTCAGATAACTATGGCTACACCTTC CSARDSDNYGYTF
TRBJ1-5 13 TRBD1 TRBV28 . TGTGCCAGCAGTTTGAGGAGACAGGGCCCCCAGCATTTT CASSLRRQGPQHF
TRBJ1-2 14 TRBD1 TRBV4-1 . TGCGCCAGCAGCCTAGCGGACAGGCCCTATGGCTACACCTTC CASSLADRPYGYTF
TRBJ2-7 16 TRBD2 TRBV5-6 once TGTGCCAGCAGCCCGCTTGATGGTAGCGGGGGGAAGGAGCAGTACTTC CASSPLDGSGGKEQYF
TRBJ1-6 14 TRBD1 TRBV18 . TGTGCCAGCTCACGGGACAGGGAAAATTCACCCCTCCACTTT CASSRDRENSPLHF
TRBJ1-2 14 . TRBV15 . TGTGCCACCAGCGCGTTGACAGACAACTATGGCTACACCTTC CATSALTDNYGYTF
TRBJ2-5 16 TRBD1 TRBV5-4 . TGTGCCAGCAGCGCCGGACGGGACAGGGTTGGTGAGACCCAGTACTTC CASSAGRDRVGETQYF
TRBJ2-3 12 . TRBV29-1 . TGCAGTCCTCAGGGGCCTCCAGATACGCAGTATTTT CSPQGPPDTQYF
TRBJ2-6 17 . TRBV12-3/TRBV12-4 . TGTGCCAGCAGTCCCGGTCTCGGGTATTCTGGGGCCAACGTCCTGACTTTC CASSPGLGYSGANVLTF
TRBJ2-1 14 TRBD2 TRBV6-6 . TGTGCCAGCTATAGCGGGGAGCCTTACAATGAGCAGTTCTTC CASYSGEPYNEQFF
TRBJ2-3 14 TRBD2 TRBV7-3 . TGTGCCAGCAGTTCGGGAGGTAGCACAGATACGCAGTATTTT CASSSGGSTDTQYF
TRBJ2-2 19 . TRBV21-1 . TGTGCCAGCAGCACCCAATACCGGGACAGAAATTCCAACACCGGGGAGCTGTTTTTT CASSTQYRDRNSNTGELFF
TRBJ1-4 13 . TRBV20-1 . TGCAGTGCTCGGAGGGGGGCCAATGAAAAACTGTTTTTT CSARRGANEKLFF
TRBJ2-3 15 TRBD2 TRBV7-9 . TGTGCCAGCAGCCGGGAGGGAGTACCCACAGATACGCAGTATTTT CASSREGVPTDTQYF
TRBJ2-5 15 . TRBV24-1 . . CATSSSGGGQETQYF